What follows are 10 T cell receptor beta chains derived from one specimen sequenced in a study of blood T cell repertoires in COVID-19. Sequenced by immunoSEQ multiplex PCR; TCRdb stores in-frame clones only, minus some. Of a few hundred thousand clones in the sample, 75% to 90% were seen once. The sequencing sample was made of PBMCs or T cells enriched from blood (not recorded which). The receptors come from a woman between 18 and 29 years old in a cohort exposed to, infected with or recovered from COVID-19 (not recorded which).

V usage is TRBV5-1 and J usage is TRBJ1-5; 7 positions agree with TRBD1. The junction had 4 bases not matched to a gene; V was cut back by 3 bases and J by 4 bases. The germline CDR1 and CDR2 sequences are SGHRS and YFSETQ. The CDR3 has 14 residues. CDR3 DNA sequence: TGCGCCAGCAGCTCCGGACAGGAAAATCAGCCCCAGCATTTT. This encodes CASSSGQENQPQHF.

This clone occurred once. The CDR3: CASSFTLDRKDSPLHF. CDR3 bases: TGCGCCAGCAGCTTTACACTGGACAGGAAGGATTCACCCCTCCACTTT. The gene calls are TRBV5-1 and TRBJ1-6, with TRBD1 identical over 7 bases. The CDR3 contains 16 residues. With V trimmed by 2 bases and J by 8 bases, 10 bases remained unmatched. Per germline, CDR1 SGHRS and CDR2 YFSETQ.

The genes are TRBV7-8 and TRBJ1-1; TRBD1 is a possible D gene (6 bases). V was pared by 5 bases and J by 0 bases, with 10 bases between. The CDR3 runs to 14 residues. Germline V gene lookup returns CDR1 SGHVS and CDR2 FQNEAQ. CDR3 amino acids: CASSPGQMNTEAFF. CDR3 DNA sequence: TGTGCCAGCAGCCCCGGACAGATGAACACTGAAGCTTTCTTT.

The genes are TRBV2 and TRBJ2-3; D is perhaps TRBD2 (6 bases). The V end was cut by 5 bases, the J end by 2 bases, with 14 bases between. CDR3 length equals 15 residues. Germline V CDR1 and CDR2: SNHLY, FYNNEI. This chain's CDR3 is CASSWRGPPTDTQYF. The CDR3 bases are TGTGCCAGCAGTTGGAGGGGTCCCCCCACAGATACGCAGTATTTT.

This clone was detected once. The rearrangement joins TRBV2 to TRBJ2-4; perhaps TRBD2 as D (6 bases). The CDR3 consists of 13 residues. The germline V gene has CDR1 SNHLY and CDR2 FYNNEI. V was cut by 7 bases and J by 7 bases, with 14 bases left in between. The CDR3 loop is CASTAGLANIQYF. In nucleotides, the CDR3 is TGTGCCAGCACCGCAGGGCTAGCGAACATTCAGTACTTC.

CDR3 sequence (DNA): TGTGCCAGCAGCACAGGTTGGAGCGTAAATGAGCAGTTCTTC. As protein: CASSTGWSVNEQFF. The V and J genes are TRBV7-9 and TRBJ2-1; a possible D gene is TRBD1 (5 bases). Trimming cost V 5 bases and J 7 bases, with 15 bases left between them. Per the germline V gene, CDR1 is SEHNR and CDR2 is FQNEAQ (reference sequence). This CDR3 contains 14 residues.

Here the CDR3 reads CASSFRGQGVNGYTF. The CDR3 DNA reads TGTGCCAGCAGTTTCCGGGGACAGGGAGTCAATGGCTACACCTTC. This sequence joins TRBV27 and TRBJ1-2; 9 nucleotides match TRBD1. The CDR3 spans 15 residues. J gave up 6 bases and V 3 bases, and 8 bases lay outside the gene matches. In germline, CDR1 is MNHEY, CDR2 SMNVEV (reference sequence).

Only one count was recorded for this clone. The J gene is TRBJ1-6, the V gene TRBV25-1; possibly TRBD1 for D (5 bases). The CDR3 totals 15 residues. CDR1 and CDR2 (germline): MGHDK, SYGVNS. The V gene lost 6 bases and the J gene lost 6 bases, with 15 bases spanning the gap. Here the CDR3 DNA reads TGTGCCAGCAGCCGATTGGGGGAGGGTAATTCACCCCTCCACTTT. It encodes CASSRLGEGNSPLHF.

The CDR3 sequence: CASNPNRVYDSPLHF. The CDR3 bases are TGTGCCAGCAACCCGAACAGGGTATATGATTCACCCCTCCACTTT. The V and J genes are TRBV2 and TRBJ1-6, with a tentative D call TRBD1 (6 bases). Per the germline V gene, CDR1 is SNHLY and CDR2 is FYNNEI. Between the trimmed V and J ends, which lost 7 bases and 8 bases, there was a span of 18 bases. The CDR3 extends over 15 amino acids.

The chain links TRBV13 to TRBJ1-2; D is uncertain. Germline loops: CDR1 PRHDT, CDR2 FYEKMQ (reference sequence). The CDR3 covers 16 residues. Trimming shortened V by 5 bases and J by 6 bases, and 22 bases separated the two germline ends. CDR3 sequence reads: CASSTHPGRKTDGYTF. DNA for the CDR3: TGTGCCAGCAGCACCCATCCGGGGAGGAAGACGGATGGCTACACCTTC. Looking up the rest from reference TRBV13 and TRBJ1-2 gives the full variable domain: AAGVIQSPRHLIKEKRETATLKCYPIPRHDTVYWYQQGPGQDPQFLISFYEKMQSDKGSIPDRFSAQQFSDYHSELNMSSLELGDSALYFCASSTHPGRKTDGYTFGSGTRLTVV.